This T cell receptor beta chain was identified in a study of T cells in Graves' hyperthyroidism and ophthalmopathy. General observations from the study: Ophthalmopathy and stable hyperthyroidism were told apart by a 13 V-J model.

As for this clonotype: Antigen unknown.

V shed 3 bases, J shed 10 bases, and the junction held 8 bases outside the gene matches. Germline values: CDR1 SEHNR, CDR2 FQNEAQ (reference sequence). The CDR3 is 16 residues long. From RNA transcripts, TCR beta CDR3 regions were amplified. First-round RT-PCR targeting the TCR CDR3 was performed with the HTBI primer set. TCRdb fed the multiplex PCR reads into MiXCR, producing one record per CDR3 protein. The repertoire has hundreds of thousands of distinct CDR3 sequences, around 19% of them found once; the top ten carry over 15%. The TCR comes from a woman between 45 and 60 years old with Graves' hyperthyroidism that later progressed to Graves' ophthalmopathy. The chain has TRBV7-9 and TRBJ2-1; 14 bases match TRBD2. Sequences were obtained from blood. The CDR3 here is CASSLGLAGEYVEQFF. CDR3 nucleotide sequence: TGTGCCAGCAGCTTGGGACTAGCGGGGGAGTATGTAGAGCAGTTCTTC.